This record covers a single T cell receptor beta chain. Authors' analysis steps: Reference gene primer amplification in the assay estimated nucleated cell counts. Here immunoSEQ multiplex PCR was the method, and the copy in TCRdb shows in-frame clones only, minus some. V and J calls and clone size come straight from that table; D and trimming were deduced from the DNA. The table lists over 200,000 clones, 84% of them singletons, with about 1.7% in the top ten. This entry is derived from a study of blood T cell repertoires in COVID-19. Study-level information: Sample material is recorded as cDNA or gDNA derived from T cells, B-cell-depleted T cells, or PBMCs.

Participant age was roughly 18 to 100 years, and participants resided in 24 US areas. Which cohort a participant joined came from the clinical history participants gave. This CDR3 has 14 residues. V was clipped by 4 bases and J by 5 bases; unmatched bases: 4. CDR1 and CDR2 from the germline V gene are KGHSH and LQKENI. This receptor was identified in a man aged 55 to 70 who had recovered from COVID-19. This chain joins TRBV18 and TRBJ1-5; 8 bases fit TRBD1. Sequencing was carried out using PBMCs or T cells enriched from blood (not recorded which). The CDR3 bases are TGTGCCAGCTCACTACAACAGGGGGATCAGCCCCAGCATTTT. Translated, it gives CASSLQQGDQPQHF.